This T cell receptor beta chain was identified in a study of radiation and T cells in renal cell carcinoma. Sequencing was performed with immunoSEQ multiplex PCR; in TCRdb, only in-frame clones are kept and a portion is missing. In the table there are some 120,000 clones, 70% to 90% of which are singletons. Stated time point: blood 2 weeks post-SBRT. Treatment indicated: 15 Gy SBRT to primary tumor, nephrectomy 4 weeks later. Radiation-treated patients gave blood at baseline, week 2 and week 4. Clear cell pathology was present in this patient's renal cell carcinoma. Between the trimmed V and J ends, which lost 1 base and 1 base, there was a span of 12 bases. This CDR3 region has 15 residues. CDR1 and CDR2 (germline): SGHRS, YFSETQ.

This TCR was recovered from a woman aged 55-69 years with renal cell carcinoma. The genes are TRBV5-1 and TRBJ2-7; D gene unclear. The sequencing here drew on blood, taken from a patient whose treatment included radiotherapy and nephrectomy. The CDR3 bases are TGCGCCAGCAGCTTGTCACCTTCCAAATCCTACGAGCAGTACTTC. Protein sequence: CASSLSPSKSYEQYF.